The entry below describes one T cell receptor beta chain. The data stem from a study of cytomegalovirus exposure and HLA in healthy donors. The ends were cut back, 0 bases at V and 15 bases at J, with 14 bases in the middle. Germline CDR1 is LNHDA and CDR2 is SQIVND (reference sequence). The CDR3 is made up of 13 amino acids. As for the donors, each was a healthy bone marrow donor. Use of 60 Vbeta and 13 Jbeta primers characterized the PCR. Profiled with immunoSEQ multiplex PCR; TCRdb holds only in-frame clones, not every one. The sample comprises roughly 150,000 clones, 65% to 90% of which are singletons, and 0.95% to 1.5% rests with the top ten.

The sequencing input was PBMCs. The clonotype comes from a female donor in good health and CMV-seronegative. The chain combines TRBV19 with TRBJ1-4, with D possibly TRBD1 on 6 matching bases. DNA for the CDR3: TGTGCCAGTAGTATAGATCCGGGACACAAGGTGTTTTTT. It translates to CASSIDPGHKVFF. Full variable domain (remainder filled in from reference TRBV19 and TRBJ1-4): DGGITQSPKYLFRKEGQNVTLSCEQNLNHDAMYWYRQDPGQGLRLIYYSQIVNDFQKGDIAEGYSVSREKKESFPLTVTSAQKNPTAFYLCASSIDPGHKVFFGSGTQLSVL.